What follows are 15 T cell receptor beta chains derived from one specimen sequenced in a study of T cells after yellow fever vaccination. TCRdb re-called the 5' RACE reads with MiXCR, one entry per CDR3 protein. The sample carries roughly 99,000 distinct CDR3 sequences, 5.8% recorded once. Sequencing was performed on CD8+ T cells sorted from PBMCs, taken 10 days after the yellow fever booster vaccination. Receptors were obtained from a young man who received the YFV17D yellow fever vaccine.

This clonotype was observed at least ten times. The chain has TRBV20-1 and TRBJ2-7; TRBD2 might be the D (5 bases). Germline lookup yields CDR1 DFQATT and CDR2 SNEGSKA (reference sequence). The CDR3 has 11 residues. The CDR3 here is CTPGSGYEQYV. The CDR3 DNA reads TGCACCCCGGGGTCCGGGTACGAGCAGTACGTC.

In this sample, this clonotype turned up a few times. The V and J genes are TRBV7-9 and TRBJ2-3; D might be TRBD2 (8 bases). Trimming left V 2 bases short and J 2 bases short, with 17 bases between. This CDR3 is built from 17 residues. Germline CDR1 is SEHNR and CDR2 is FQNEAQ (reference sequence). As DNA, the CDR3 is TGTGCCAGCAGCTTACGGGGGGGACAGAGGTTCACAGATACGCAGTATTTT. Amino acid sequence: CASSLRGGQRFTDTQYF.

This clonotype has just a few counts. The chain has TRBV5-1 and TRBJ2-3, with unresolved D. V lost 9 bases and J 8 bases, leaving 13 bases between the germline ends. The CDR3 sequence is 11 residues long. Per the germline V gene, CDR1 is SGHRS and CDR2 is YFSETQ. DNA of the CDR3: TGCGCCACCCCCATCCAAGGTACGCAGTATTTT. Amino acids: CATPIQGTQYF. Full variable domain (outside the CDR3, taken from reference TRBV5-1 and TRBJ2-3): KAGVTQTPRYLIKTRGQQVTLSCSPISGHRSVSWYQQTPGQGLQFLFEYFSETQRNKGNFPGRFSGRQFSNSRSEMNVSTLELGDSALYLCATPIQGTQYFGPGTRLTVL.

This clonotype was found a few times. The chain combines TRBV6-5 with TRBJ2-1; no definite D call. Per the germline V gene, CDR1 is MNHEY and CDR2 is SVGAGI. This CDR3 has 13 residues. The V and J ends lost 5 bases and 6 bases respectively, with 11 bases between them. The CDR3 DNA follows: TGTGCCAGCAGTGTATCCTTGAGCAATGAGCAGTTCTTC. This gives the protein CASSVSLSNEQFF.

This clonotype was detected a few times. The rearrangement links TRBV7-9 to TRBJ2-5, with D perhaps TRBD1 (5 bases). Per germline, CDR1 SEHNR and CDR2 FQNEAQ (reference sequence). Trimming removed 2 bases from V and 5 bases from J, with 21 bases in between. This CDR3 has 17 residues. The DNA for the CDR3 is TGTGCCAGCAGCTTATTAAGTAGGGGTTTGTTTATGGAGACCCAGTACTTC. Its protein is CASSLLSRGLFMETQYF.

The rearrangement uses TRBV5-1 and TRBJ2-5; D not resolved. From germline, CDR1 is SGHRS and CDR2 YFSETQ. This CDR3 spans 14 amino acids. V lost 1 base and J 3 bases, leaving 10 bases between the germline ends. The CDR3 is CASSLRRPEETQYF. CDR3 nucleotides: TGCGCCAGCAGCTTGAGGCGACCAGAAGAGACCCAGTACTTC.

Only a few counts were recorded for this clonotype. The V and J genes are TRBV6-5 and TRBJ2-1, with 11 bases matching TRBD2. V lost 6 bases to trimming and J lost 4 bases; unmatched junction nucleotides: 5. Looked up from germline, CDR1 is MNHEY and CDR2 is SVGAGI. This CDR3 comprises 15 residues. The CDR3 DNA sequence: TGTGCCAGCAGCGCGCTAGCGGGGGGATACAATGAGCAGTTCTTC. It codes for CASSALAGGYNEQFF.

This sequence joins TRBV20-1 and TRBJ2-6, with D possibly TRBD2 on 6 matching bases. Trimming removed 0 bases at V and 0 bases at J, with 18 bases between. Germline V gene sequence: CDR1 DFQATT, CDR2 SNEGSKA (reference sequence). This CDR3 comprises 19 residues. CDR3 residues: CSARDLPEGSFSGANVLTF. Written as DNA, the CDR3 is TGCAGTGCTAGAGATCTCCCGGAGGGATCCTTCTCTGGGGCCAACGTCCTGACTTTC.

V and J are TRBV21-1 and TRBJ2-7; the tabulated D call, TRBD1, remains unverified against the DNA. TRBV21-1 is a recognized pseudogene. The CDR3 totals 18 residues. This CDR3 is CASSNGTGAAHFSYEQYF. DNA of the CDR3: TGTGCCAGCAGCAATGGAACAGGGGCAGCCCATTTCTCCTACGAGCAGTACTTC.

The chain uses TRBV30 and TRBJ2-3; D is unresolved. The ends were cut back, 0 bases at V and 6 bases at J, with 16 bases in the middle. There are 15 residues in the CDR3. The germline CDR1 and CDR2 sequences are GTSNPN and SVGIG (reference sequence). CDR3 in amino acids: CAWSVWYREKDTQYF. The CDR3 nucleotides read TGTGCCTGGAGTGTATGGTATAGGGAAAAGGATACGCAGTATTTT.

This clonotype came up a few times. CDR3 in DNA: TGTGCCAGCGGAAAGGGCTCCAGCACAGATACGCAGTATTTT. It codes for CASGKGSSTDTQYF. The J gene is TRBJ2-3, the V gene TRBV9, with D unclear. Germline CDR1 and CDR2: SGDLS and YYNGEE. V was cut by 7 bases and J by 0 bases, with 12 bases left in between. The CDR3 extends over 14 amino acids.

This clonotype was observed at least ten times. This sequence joins TRBV12-3 or TRBV12-4 and TRBJ2-7, with 8 bases aligning to TRBD2. CDR3 length: 14 amino acids. V lost 5 bases and J lost 3; bases outside the gene matches: 6. CDR3 DNA: TGTGCCAGCAGTCCCTATAGCGGGAACTACGAGCAGTACTTC. Its translation: CASSPYSGNYEQYF.

This clonotype was counted between two and nine times. The chain uses TRBV20-1 and TRBJ2-1, with TRBD1 identical over 8 bases. V lost 5 bases, J lost 5 bases, and 5 bases stayed unmatched. This CDR3 has 13 residues. In germline, CDR1 is DFQATT, CDR2 SNEGSKA (reference sequence). CDR3 DNA sequence: TGCAGTGCTCCCATGGACAGGGACAATGAGCAGTTCTTC. Amino acid sequence: CSAPMDRDNEQFF.

Only a few counts were recorded for this clonotype. V and J are TRBV27 and TRBJ1-6; no firm D call. V lost 3 bases to trimming and J lost 3 bases, with 9 bases between them. Per germline, CDR1 MNHEY and CDR2 SMNVEV (reference sequence). The CDR3 spans 15 residues. CDR3 coding DNA: TGTGCCAGCAGTTTTAGGGCCCTCTATAATTCACCCCTCCACTTT. As protein: CASSFRALYNSPLHF.

This clonotype has ten or more counts. The V and J genes are TRBV4-1 and TRBJ1-2, with 7 bases identical to TRBD1. Per germline, CDR1 MGHRA and CDR2 YSYEKL. The J segment lost 3 bases and the V segment lost 3 bases, leaving 7 bases of the junction unmatched. The CDR3 totals 15 residues. The CDR3 DNA reads TGCGCCAGCAGCCACCCGACAGGGTGGGACTATGGCTACACCTTC. Its translation is CASSHPTGWDYGYTF.